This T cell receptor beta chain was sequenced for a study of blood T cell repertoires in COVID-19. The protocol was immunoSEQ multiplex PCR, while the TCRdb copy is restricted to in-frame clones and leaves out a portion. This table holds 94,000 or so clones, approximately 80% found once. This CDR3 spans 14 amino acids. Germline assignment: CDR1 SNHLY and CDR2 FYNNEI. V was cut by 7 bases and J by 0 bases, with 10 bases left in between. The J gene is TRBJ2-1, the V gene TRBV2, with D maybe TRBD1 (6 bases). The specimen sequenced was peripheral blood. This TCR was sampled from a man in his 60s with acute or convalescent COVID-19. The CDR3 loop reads CASTTGPSYNEQFF. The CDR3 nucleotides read TGTGCCAGCACAACAGGGCCCTCCTACAATGAGCAGTTCTTC.